These 3 T cell receptor beta chains came from one sample sequenced in a study of blood T cell repertoires in COVID-19. The data were produced by immunoSEQ multiplex PCR, yet TCRdb's version contains in-frame clones alone and is incomplete. This sample has 30,000 or so clones, with over 75% found just once. Specimen: peripheral blood. The source of these receptors is a man aged 60-69 years with active COVID-19.

The rearrangement uses TRBV29-1 and TRBJ2-1, with TRBD1 matching over 7 bases. The CDR3 runs 13 residues. CDR1 is SQVTM, CDR2 ANQGSEA, per germline. V shed 1 base and J 6 bases; nucleotides not matched to a gene: 3. The DNA of the CDR3 is TGCAGCGTTGAAGGGGCAGGGGGCAATGAGCAGTTCTTC. This encodes CSVEGAGGNEQFF.

V gene TRBV24-1 combines with J gene TRBJ2-1; D is possibly TRBD2 (6 bases). The V end lost 3 bases, the J end lost 5 bases, and 13 bases lay between the germline ends. In germline, CDR1 is KGHDR, CDR2 SFDVKD. This CDR3 has 15 amino acids. The CDR3 DNA reads TGTGCCACCAGTGATGTGGGGGAGGCCAACAATGAGCAGTTCTTC. It translates to CATSDVGEANNEQFF.

This rearrangement joins TRBV12-1 to TRBJ1-1; the table assigns TRBD1, which was not confirmed against the DNA. TRBV12-1 represents a pseudogene. This CDR3 is built from 22 residues. The CDR3 sequence is CASSPEWGHRSDEDSCSTEAFF. CDR3 DNA: TGTGCCAGCAGCCCGGAGTGGGGGCACAGATCGGACGAAGATAGTTGTAGCACTGAAGCTTTCTTT.